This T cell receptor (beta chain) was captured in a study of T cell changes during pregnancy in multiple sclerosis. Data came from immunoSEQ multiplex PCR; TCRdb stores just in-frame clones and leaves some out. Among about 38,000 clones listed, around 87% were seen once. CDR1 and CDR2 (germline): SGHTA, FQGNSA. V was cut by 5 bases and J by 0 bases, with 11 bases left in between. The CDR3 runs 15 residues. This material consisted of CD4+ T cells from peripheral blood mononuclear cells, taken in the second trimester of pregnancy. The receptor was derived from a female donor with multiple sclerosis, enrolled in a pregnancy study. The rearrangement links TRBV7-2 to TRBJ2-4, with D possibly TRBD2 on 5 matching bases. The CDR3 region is CASSPQSGAKNIQYF. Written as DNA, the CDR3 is TGTGCCAGCAGCCCCCAAAGCGGAGCCAAAAACATTCAGTACTTC.